The rows below give T cell receptor beta chains drawn from one sample of a study of metastatic and nonmetastatic thyroid tumors. TCRdb re-called clones from the PCR reads using MiXCR. The profile shows about 4,700 clones, about 37% of them singletons. The source material was adjacent normal tissue. The source is a male donor with papillary thyroid cancer or a benign thyroid nodule (not recorded which). Some clones in this sample may be carry-over from other donors' samples. The CDR3 runs from the conserved cysteine through the conserved F or W. A D gene is named only where the DNA matches it firmly. The size entry is marked missing in some rows and otherwise reads once, few, many or a size class.

D gene	V gene	J gene	clone size	CDR3 DNA	CDR3 protein
-	TRBV11-3	TRBJ1-2	few	TGTGCCAGCAGCTTTGGTGGGGGCTCCGGTGGCTACACCTTC	CASSFGGGSGGYTF
-	TRBV12-3/TRBV12-4	TRBJ1-5	few	TGTGCCAGCAGTTTTGGTTTGGAGGCCCAGCATTTT	CASSFGLEAQHF
-	TRBV20-1	TRBJ2-3	medium-sized	TGCAGTGCTAGCAAAATGGGGGAGGCGCAGTATTTT	CSASKMGEAQYF
-	TRBV30	TRBJ1-6	-	TGTGCCTGGAGTGTAGGGGACACTTATAATTCACCCCTCCACTTT	CAWSVGDTYNSPLHF
-	TRBV28	TRBJ2-7	-	TGTGCCAGCAGATCCGCATCCTCCTACGAGCAGTACTTC	CASRSASSYEQYF
TRBD1	TRBV5-1	TRBJ1-1	few	TGCGCCAGCAGCTTGGAGGGACAGAGAATGAACACTGAAGCTTTCTTT	CASSLEGQRMNTEAFF
-	TRBV19	TRBJ1-5	-	TGTGCCAGTAGCCATAAAGGGGGACATCAGCCCCATCATTTT	CASSHKGGHQPHHF
-	TRBV6-1	TRBJ2-7	-	TGTGCCAGCAGTGAAAGGGGGGCGGAAGGTGACTACGAGCAGTACTTC	CASSERGAEGDYEQYF
TRBD2	TRBV11-2	TRBJ2-3	-	TGTGCCAGCAGCCTGCGGGGGGCCCAGGCAGCATCGACGCAGTATTTT	CASSLRGAQAASTQYF
TRBD2	TRBV20-1	TRBJ2-1	-	TGCAGTGCTAGAAGGGGACTAGGGAGCAATGAGCAGTTCTTC	CSARRGLGSNEQFF
TRBD1	TRBV13	TRBJ2-7	-	TGTGCCAGCCGACAGGGATCCTACGAGCAGTACTTC	CASRQGSYEQYF
-	TRBV6-1	TRBJ2-7	-	TGTGCCAGTAAGTCGGGATTCGGGCTACGCTTCTCCTACGAGCAGTACTTC	CASKSGFGLRFSYEQYF
-	TRBV9	TRBJ2-7	-	TGTGCCAGCAGTCCCATGGGGGACTCCTACGAGCAGTACTTC	CASSPMGDSYEQYF
-	TRBV30	TRBJ1-2	-	TGTGCCTGGACTATACAGGCTAACTATGGCTACACCTTC	CAWTIQANYGYTF
-	TRBV11-3	TRBJ2-1	-	TGTGCCAGCAGCTCGCAACATGGCAATGAGCAGTTCTTC	CASSSQHGNEQFF
-	TRBV20-1	TRBJ1-2	few	TGCAGTGCTAGAGAAAGGGGGGCAGGGTATGGCTACACCTTC	CSARERGAGYGYTF
TRBD2	TRBV20-1	TRBJ2-7	few	TGCAGTGCTACCAACGGGACTAGCGGGAGGGCCGTTAACGAGCAGTACTTC	CSATNGTSGRAVNEQYF
-	TRBV11-3	TRBJ2-7	-	TGTGCCAGCAGCCCGACAGATCCCTACGAGCAGTACTTC	CASSPTDPYEQYF
TRBD2	TRBV7-9	TRBJ2-7	-	TGTGCCAGCAGCGACCCCCGACTAGCGGACTACGAGCAGTACTTC	CASSDPRLADYEQYF
TRBD2	TRBV4-2	TRBJ2-3	many	TGTGCCAGCAGCCCTCCGTCGGGACTAGCGGGAGGAGGTTTTTCAGATACGCAGTATTTT	CASSPPSGLAGGGFSDTQYF
-	TRBV19	TRBJ1-2	-	TGTGCCAGTAGTATAAGGCCGGTCAGGGGAAGCTATGGCTACACCTTC	CASSIRPVRGSYGYTF
-	TRBV27	TRBJ1-6	-	TGTGCCAGCAGCCTCCAGGGGCATAATTCACCCCTCCACTTT	CASSLQGHNSPLHF
-	TRBV20-1	TRBJ2-3	medium-sized	TGCAGTGCTATCCCGACCCCAGATACGCAGTATTTT	CSAIPTPDTQYF
-	TRBV24-1	TRBJ2-5	medium-sized	TGTGCCACCAGTGGTTCCGGGAGCCTGGAGACCCAGTACTTC	CATSGSGSLETQYF
-	TRBV2	TRBJ2-7	few	TGTGCCAGCAGTCAATCGGACGAGCAGTACTTC	CASSQSDEQYF
-	TRBV27	TRBJ2-2	-	TGTGCCAGCAGTTTAAGCGGGGAGCTGTTTTTT	CASSLSGELFF
-	TRBV11-3	TRBJ1-6	-	TGTGCCAGCAGCACCCGGGAGTCGGGGGGTTCACCCCTCCACTTT	CASSTRESGGSPLHF
-	TRBV12-3/TRBV12-4	TRBJ2-1	-	TGTGCCAGCAGTTACGCCGGGACTGAAAGGGAGCAGTTCTTC	CASSYAGTEREQFF
TRBD2	TRBV6-1	TRBJ2-1	-	TGTGCCAGCAGCTCGGGACTAGCGGGGGGCCGAGCAAATGAGCAGTTCTTC	CASSSGLAGGRANEQFF
-	TRBV2	TRBJ2-1	few	TGTGCCAGCAGTACGGGTCCCAGTGAGCAGTTCTTC	CASSTGPSEQFF
-	TRBV19	TRBJ2-1	few	TGTGCCAGTACTGACACGTACAATGAGCAGTTCTTC	CASTDTYNEQFF
TRBD2	TRBV10-3	TRBJ2-1	medium-sized	TGTGCCATCCAGCGGGAGGGATTCTCCTACAATGAGCAGTTCTTC	CAIQREGFSYNEQFF
-	TRBV18	TRBJ1-2	-	TGTGCCAGCTCACCAGAGACCTCCTACGTAGATGGCTACACCTTC	CASSPETSYVDGYTF
TRBD2	TRBV3-1	TRBJ2-5	many	TGTGCCAGCAGCCCCGTATTCGGGGAGGGAGAGACCCAGTACTTC	CASSPVFGEGETQYF
-	TRBV18	TRBJ1-1	medium-sized	TGTGCCAGCTCACCACAGTCAGGGCCCACTGAAGCTTTCTTT	CASSPQSGPTEAFF
-	TRBV13	TRBJ2-7	-	TGTGCCAGCAGCTTAGGGGGGAGAAGCTCCTACGAGCAGTACTTC	CASSLGGRSSYEQYF
TRBD2	TRBV19	TRBJ2-5	-	TGTGCCAGTAGTACGGGGGGAGGGCAAGAGACCCAGTACTTC	CASSTGGGQETQYF
TRBD1	TRBV24-1	TRBJ1-2	few	TGTGCCACCAGTGAACAGGGGGTGGACTATGGCTACACCTTC	CATSEQGVDYGYTF
TRBD1	TRBV6-6	TRBJ1-1	-	TGTGCCAGCAGTTACGAGGACAGGGGGAAATTCTTT	CASSYEDRGKFF
-	TRBV7-2	TRBJ2-2	-	TGTGCCAGCAGCTTAGTGGGGGCCGTCACCGGGGAGCTGTCTTTT	CASSLVGAVTGELSF
-	TRBV7-9	TRBJ1-1	-	TGTGCCAGCAGCACGCGAGGGGATCCGAACACTGAAGCTTTCTTT	CASSTRGDPNTEAFF
-	TRBV6-1	TRBJ1-4	few	TGTGCCAGCAGTGATGAACCCGCAACTAATGAAAAACTGTTTTTT	CASSDEPATNEKLFF
TRBD1	TRBV7-8	TRBJ2-7	-	TGTGCCAGCAGCTTAGGATTATGGGACAGGGTTAAAACCTACGAGCAGTACTTC	CASSLGLWDRVKTYEQYF
-	TRBV20-1	TRBJ2-1	medium-sized	TGCAGTGCTAGAGATCTGCGGACCTACAATGAGCAGTTCTTC	CSARDLRTYNEQFF
TRBD2	TRBV11-1	TRBJ2-7	-	TGTGCCAGCAGCTTAGGTTCGGCGGGAGCTAGATACGAGCAGTACTTC	CASSLGSAGARYEQYF
-	TRBV12-3/TRBV12-4	TRBJ1-4	-	TGTGCCAGCCAGGTGGGGGGTCATGAAAAACTGTTTTTT	CASQVGGHEKLFF
TRBD2	TRBV6-1	TRBJ2-1	-	TGTGCCAGCAGTCGGACTAGCGGACGGAACAATGAGCAGTTCTTC	CASSRTSGRNNEQFF
-	TRBV27	TRBJ1-5	few	TGTGCCAGCAGTTTATCCCCAGGGGAACAGCCCCAGCATTTT	CASSLSPGEQPQHF
-	TRBV7-6	TRBJ1-4	-	TGTGCCAGCAGCTTAGCGCAGGACCGGCGGCTGTTTTTT	CASSLAQDRRLFF
-	TRBV6-5	TRBJ2-7	few	TGTGCCAGCAGTTATTCCCCGACCGAGCAGTACTTC	CASSYSPTEQYF
-	TRBV24-1	TRBJ2-5	-	TGTGCCACCAGTGATTTTGGAGGGGGACTCCAAGAGACCCAGTACTTC	CATSDFGGGLQETQYF
-	TRBV20-1	TRBJ2-7	-	TGCAGTTCTCCGGGACCTTCTGGGGAGCAGTACTTC	CSSPGPSGEQYF
-	TRBV7-9	TRBJ2-3	-	TGTGCCAGCAGCTTAGCAGATACGCAGTATTTT	CASSLADTQYF
-	TRBV5-1	TRBJ1-1	-	TGCGCCAGCAGTTTTGGGAACACTGAAGCTTTCTTT	CASSFGNTEAFF